These 14 T cell receptor beta chains came from one sample sequenced in a study of T-cell memory formation after mild COVID-19 (dated by TCRdb to about 2021). The method behind the library was 5' RACE. Reads for this sample came from an Illumina NovaSeq 6000. The public reads were run again by TCRdb, first through fastp at Q25 and then through MiXCR, and only productive beta chains were kept. Each record represents a unique CDR3 protein, reported with the most common genes and DNA among its rows. The sample table shows fewer than 400,000 distinct CDR3 sequences, and roughly 13% are seen once. Of the sample, about a fifth is held by the ten largest clones. The sample consisted of PBMCs or a T cell subset sorted from them (not recorded which). The receptors shown here come from a man aged 18-30 years who had mild COVID-19 (a few samples of this study predate the infection). The sample titles of this study are shuffled in the database, so cell type and time point are left out; the donor was told from shared clones.

The rearrangement links TRBV5-6 to TRBJ1-2, with D hard to call. V lost 4 bases and J 4 bases, leaving 14 bases between the germline ends. Germline-derived CDR1 and CDR2 are SGHDT and YYEEEE. This CDR3 spans 14 amino acids. This CDR3 is CASSPPSEIYGYTF. The DNA for the CDR3 is TGTGCCAGCAGCCCCCCTTCGGAAATCTATGGCTACACCTTC.

V gene TRBV12-3 or TRBV12-4 combines with J gene TRBJ1-6; a possible D gene is TRBD1 (5 bases). The CDR3 loop spans 16 amino acids. Trimming shortened V by 6 bases and J by 8 bases, and 20 bases separated the two germline ends. The CDR3, as DNA: TGTGCCAGCAGACGTCCTGGGACCCTAGGGTATTCACCCCTCCACTTT. Amino acid sequence: CASRRPGTLGYSPLHF.

This clonotype was detected a few times. The chain combines TRBV5-5 with TRBJ1-1; D remains ambiguous. The germline V and J ends were trimmed by 1 base and 0 bases, with 7 bases remaining between them. CDR3 length: 14 amino acids. Germline V gives CDR1 SGHKS, CDR2 YYEKEE (reference sequence). CDR3 nucleotide sequence: TGTGCCAGCAGCTTGTTTGGGTTGAACACTGAAGCTTTCTTT. Translating gives CASSLFGLNTEAFF.

The chain employs TRBV7-6 and TRBJ2-1; 7 bases align to TRBD2. V shed 5 bases and J 2 bases; nucleotides not matched to a gene: 12. The CDR3 loop spans 17 amino acids. Germline V lookup: CDR1 SGHVS, CDR2 FNYEAQ. Written as DNA, the CDR3 is TGTGCCAGCAGCCGTCGAGGGGCGGGGGTACCCTACAATGAGCAGTTCTTC. It yields the protein CASSRRGAGVPYNEQFF.

CDR3 DNA: TGTGCCAGCAGCTGGGGGCAGGGAATGAGAGAGACCCAGTACTTC. Protein sequence: CASSWGQGMRETQYF. The rearrangement joins TRBV12-3 or TRBV12-4 to TRBJ2-5, with TRBD1 as a possible D gene (6 bases). The CDR3 runs 15 residues. V lost 6 bases and J 4 bases, leaving 18 bases between the germline ends.

J is TRBJ1-5 and V is TRBV12-3 or TRBV12-4; D is unresolved. Trimming removed 3 bases from V and 3 bases from J, with 9 bases in between. The CDR3 totals 14 residues. In nucleotides, the CDR3 is TGTGCCAGCAGTTTCTATATACCCAATCAGCCCCAGCATTTT. Its translation: CASSFYIPNQPQHF.

At least ten counts were recorded for this clonotype. The chain is built from TRBV7-2 and TRBJ2-3; D uncertain. The CDR3 spans 12 residues. In germline, CDR1 is SGHTA, CDR2 FQGNSA. Trimming cost V 3 bases and J 4 bases, with 5 bases left between them. CDR3 nucleotide sequence: TGTGCCAGCAGCTTCGTGGCAGATACGCAGTATTTT. This sequence encodes CASSFVADTQYF.

The rearrangement uses TRBV5-6 and TRBJ2-1; unclear D gene. The CDR3 has 14 residues. V was pared by 2 bases and J by 6 bases, with 12 bases between. Germline CDR1 and CDR2: SGHDT and YYEEEE. The chain's CDR3 is CASSLRRRFNEQFF. The CDR3 DNA sequence: TGTGCCAGCAGCTTACGGCGCCGCTTCAATGAGCAGTTCTTC. The complete variable domain, with remaining parts taken from reference TRBV5-6 and TRBJ2-1, reads DAGVTQSPTHLIKTRGQQVTLRCSPKSGHDTVSWYQQALGQGPQFIFQYYEEEERQRGNFPDRFSGHQFPNYSSELNVNALLLGDSALYLCASSLRRRFNEQFFGPGTRLTVL.

In its sample, this clonotype was seen once. Written as DNA, the CDR3 is TGTGCCAGAAAGCACAGGGTAACCGGGGAGCTGTTTTTT. Translated, it gives CARKHRVTGELFF. V usage is TRBV6-1 and J usage is TRBJ2-2, with D possibly matching TRBD1 (6 bases). The germline CDR1 and CDR2 sequences are MNHNS and SASEGT. The V gene lost 9 bases and the J gene lost 5 bases, with 13 bases spanning the gap. This CDR3 region has 13 residues.

This clonotype occurred a few times. This chain links TRBV14 with TRBJ2-5, with D uncertain. The CDR3 loop spans 13 amino acids. Germline CDR1 and CDR2: SGHDN and FVKESK. V was trimmed by 0 bases and J by 2 bases, leaving 4 bases between them. The CDR3 nucleotides are TGTGCCAGCAGCCAAGACTGGCAAGAGACCCAGTACTTC. It specifies CASSQDWQETQYF. Complete variable domain (other parts from reference TRBV14 and TRBJ2-5): EAGVTQFPSHSVIEKGQTVTLRCDPISGHDNLYWYRRVMGKEIKFLLHFVKESKQDESGMPNNRFLAERTGGTYSTLKVQPAELEDSGVYFCASSQDWQETQYFGPGTRLLVL.

This clonotype was detected ten times or more. The chain links TRBV12-3 or TRBV12-4 to TRBJ1-2; TRBD1 is a possible D gene (6 bases). The CDR3 is 13 residues long. V was trimmed by 4 bases and J by 7 bases, leaving 13 bases between them. The CDR3 sequence: CASSSEQGFGYTF. CDR3 in DNA: TGTGCCAGCAGTTCAGAACAGGGTTTTGGCTACACCTTC.

This clonotype was counted a few times. A read error may produce the germline difference seen at one junction end. The chain couples TRBV5-6 to TRBJ2-3; D remains unclear. The CDR3 spans 17 residues. Germline CDR1 and CDR2: SGHDT and YYEEEE. CDR3 nucleotides: TGTGCCAGCCGCTTGATTCGGACCGCCGCTAGCACAGATACGCAGTATTTT. Amino acids: CASRLIRTAASTDTQYF.

The chain combines TRBV5-1 with TRBJ2-2, with D unclear. Germline V gene data show CDR1 as SGHRS and CDR2 as YFSETQ. CDR3 length: 16 residues. V gave up 3 bases and J gave up 0 bases, with 12 bases separating them. Here the CDR3 reads CASSSQVPSNTGELFF. CDR3 DNA sequence: TGCGCCAGCAGCTCTCAGGTCCCGTCGAACACCGGGGAGCTGTTTTTT.

This chain joins TRBV5-6 and TRBJ2-1, with 7 nucleotides matching TRBD2. Germline V gene lookup returns CDR1 SGHDT and CDR2 YYEEEE. The V segment lost 4 bases and the J segment 12 bases; nucleotides outside the gene matches: 7. CDR3 length: 12 residues. The CDR3 is CASSRDYAWQFF. CDR3 DNA: TGTGCCAGCAGCCGGGACTACGCCTGGCAGTTCTTC.